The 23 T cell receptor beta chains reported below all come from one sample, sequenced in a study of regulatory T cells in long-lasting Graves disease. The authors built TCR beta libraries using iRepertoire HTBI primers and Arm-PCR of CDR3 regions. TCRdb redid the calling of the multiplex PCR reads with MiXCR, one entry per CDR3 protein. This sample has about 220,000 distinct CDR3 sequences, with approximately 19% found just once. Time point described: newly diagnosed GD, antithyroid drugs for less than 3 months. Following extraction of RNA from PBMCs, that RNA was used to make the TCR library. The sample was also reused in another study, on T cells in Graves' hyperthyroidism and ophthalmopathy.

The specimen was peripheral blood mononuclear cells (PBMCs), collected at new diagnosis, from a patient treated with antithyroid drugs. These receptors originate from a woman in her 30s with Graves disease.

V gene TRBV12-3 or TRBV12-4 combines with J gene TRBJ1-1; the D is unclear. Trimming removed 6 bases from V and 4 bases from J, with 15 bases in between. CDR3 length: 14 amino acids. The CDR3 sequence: CASSRREEITEAFF. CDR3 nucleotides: TGTGCCAGCAGCCGGAGAGAGGAGATCACTGAAGCTTTCTTT.

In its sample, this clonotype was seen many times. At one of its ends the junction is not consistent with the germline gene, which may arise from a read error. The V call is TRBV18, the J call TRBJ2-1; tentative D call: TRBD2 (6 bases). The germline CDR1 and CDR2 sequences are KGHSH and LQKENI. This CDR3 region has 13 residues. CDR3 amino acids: CASSPSVMAGPSF. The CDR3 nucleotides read TGTGCCAGCTCACCATCCGTAATGGCGGGGCCTTCTTTC. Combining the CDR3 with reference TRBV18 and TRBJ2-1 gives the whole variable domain NAGVMQNPRHLVRRRGQEARLRCSPMKGHSHVYWYRQLPEEGLKFMVYLQKENIIDESGMPKERFSAEFPKEGPSILRIQQVVRGDSAAYFCASSPSVMAGPSFGPGTRLTVL.

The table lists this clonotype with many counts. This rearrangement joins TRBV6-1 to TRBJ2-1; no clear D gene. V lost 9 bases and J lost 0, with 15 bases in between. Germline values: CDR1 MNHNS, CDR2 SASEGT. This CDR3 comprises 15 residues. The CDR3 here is CASSSLFTSYNEQFF. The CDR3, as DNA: TGTGCCAGTAGTAGTCTCTTTACCTCCTACAATGAGCAGTTCTTC.

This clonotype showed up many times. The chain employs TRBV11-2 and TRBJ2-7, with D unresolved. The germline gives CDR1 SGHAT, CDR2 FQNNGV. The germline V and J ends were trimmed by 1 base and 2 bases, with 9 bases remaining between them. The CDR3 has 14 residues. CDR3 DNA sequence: TGTGCCAGCAGCTTAGGCCCGGCAACCTACGAGCAGTACTTC. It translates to CASSLGPATYEQYF. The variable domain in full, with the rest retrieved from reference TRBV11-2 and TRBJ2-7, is EAGVAQSPRYKIIEKRQSVAFWCNPISGHATLYWYQQILGQGPKLLIQFQNNGVVDDSQLPKDRFSAERLKGVDSTLKIQPAKLEDSAVYLCASSLGPATYEQYFGPGTRLTVT.

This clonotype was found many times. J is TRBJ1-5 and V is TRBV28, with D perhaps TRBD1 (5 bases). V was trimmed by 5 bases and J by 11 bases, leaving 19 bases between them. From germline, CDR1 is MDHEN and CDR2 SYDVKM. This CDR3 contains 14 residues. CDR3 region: CASSAAGASNTQHF. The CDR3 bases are TGTGCCAGCAGTGCCGCCGGGGCCTCAAACACCCAGCATTTT.

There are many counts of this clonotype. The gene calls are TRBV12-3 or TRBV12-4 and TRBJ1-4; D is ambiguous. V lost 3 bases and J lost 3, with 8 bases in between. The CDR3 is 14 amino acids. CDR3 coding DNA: TGTGCCAGCAGTTTGAGTCAAGCTAATGAAAAACTGTTTTTT. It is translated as CASSLSQANEKLFF.

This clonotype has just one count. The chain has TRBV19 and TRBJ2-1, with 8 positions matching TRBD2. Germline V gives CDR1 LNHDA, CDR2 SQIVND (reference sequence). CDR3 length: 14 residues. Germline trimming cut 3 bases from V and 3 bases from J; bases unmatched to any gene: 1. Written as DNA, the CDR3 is TGTGCCAGTAGTATTCGGGGGGGCTACAATGAGCAGTTCTTC. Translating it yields CASSIRGGYNEQFF.

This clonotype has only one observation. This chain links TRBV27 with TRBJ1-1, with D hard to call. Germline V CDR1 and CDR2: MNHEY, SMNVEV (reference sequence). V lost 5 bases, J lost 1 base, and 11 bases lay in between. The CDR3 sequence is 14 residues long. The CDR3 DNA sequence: TGTGCCAGCAGTAACGTCCAGACGAACACTGAAGCTTTCTTT. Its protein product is CASSNVQTNTEAFF.

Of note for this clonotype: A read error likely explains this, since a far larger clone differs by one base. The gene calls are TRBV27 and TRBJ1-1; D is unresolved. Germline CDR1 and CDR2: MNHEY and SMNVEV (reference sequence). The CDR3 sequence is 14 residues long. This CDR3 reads CASSLASGYTEALF. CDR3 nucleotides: TGTGCCAGCAGTTTAGCCTCGGGGTACACTGAAGCTCTCTTT.

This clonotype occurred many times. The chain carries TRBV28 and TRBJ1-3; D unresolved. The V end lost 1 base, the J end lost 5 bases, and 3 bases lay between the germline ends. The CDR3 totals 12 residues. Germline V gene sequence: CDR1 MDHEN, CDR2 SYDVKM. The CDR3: CASSLSRNTIYF. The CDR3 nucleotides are TGTGCCAGCAGTTTATCTAGAAACACCATATATTTT.

The CDR3 sequence: CASSRSSLTGIINYGYTF. The CDR3 DNA reads as TGTGCCAGCAGTCGTTCTTCGCTTACAGGGATTATTAACTATGGCTACACCTTC. The V gene is TRBV9, the J gene TRBJ1-2, with D perhaps matching TRBD1 (6 bases). This CDR3 spans 18 amino acids. V was shortened by 5 bases and J by 1 base, with 24 bases between the two germline ends. Germline lookup yields CDR1 SGDLS and CDR2 YYNGEE. The full variable domain, in which reference TRBV9 and TRBJ1-2 provide the parts outside the CDR3, is DSGVTQTPKHLITATGQRVTLRCSPRSGDLSVYWYQQSLDQGLQFLIQYYNGEERAKGNILERFSAQQFPDLHSELNLSSLELGDSALYFCASSRSSLTGIINYGYTFGSGTRLTVV.

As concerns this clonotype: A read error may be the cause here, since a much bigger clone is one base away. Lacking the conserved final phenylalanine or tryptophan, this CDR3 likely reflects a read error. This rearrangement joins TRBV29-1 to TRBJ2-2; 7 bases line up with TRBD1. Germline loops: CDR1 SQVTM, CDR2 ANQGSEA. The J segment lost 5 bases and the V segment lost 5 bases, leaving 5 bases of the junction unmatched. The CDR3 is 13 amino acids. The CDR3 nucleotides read TGCAGCGTTAGCGAGGGGGCAACCGGGGAGCTGTTTCTT. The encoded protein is CSVSEGATGELFL.

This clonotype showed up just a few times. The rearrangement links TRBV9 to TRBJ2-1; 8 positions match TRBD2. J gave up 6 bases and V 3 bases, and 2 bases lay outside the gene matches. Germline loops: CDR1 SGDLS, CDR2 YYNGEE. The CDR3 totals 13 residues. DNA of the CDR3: TGTGCCAGCAGCGCGACTAGCGTCAATGAGCAGTTCTTC. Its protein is CASSATSVNEQFF.

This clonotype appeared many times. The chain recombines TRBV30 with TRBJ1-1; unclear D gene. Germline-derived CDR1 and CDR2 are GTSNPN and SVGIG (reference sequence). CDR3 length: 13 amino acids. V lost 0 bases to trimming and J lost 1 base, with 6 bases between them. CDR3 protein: CAWSVLRNTEAFF. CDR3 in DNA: TGTGCCTGGAGTGTCCTCAGGAACACTGAAGCTTTCTTT.

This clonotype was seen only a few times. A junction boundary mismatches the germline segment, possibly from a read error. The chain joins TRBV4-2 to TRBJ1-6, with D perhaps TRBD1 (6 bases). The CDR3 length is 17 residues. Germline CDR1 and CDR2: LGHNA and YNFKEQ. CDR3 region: CANSEDRTGTISSPLHF. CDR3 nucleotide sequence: TGTGCCAACAGCGAAGACAGGACTGGGACAATTAGTTCACCCCTCCACTTT.

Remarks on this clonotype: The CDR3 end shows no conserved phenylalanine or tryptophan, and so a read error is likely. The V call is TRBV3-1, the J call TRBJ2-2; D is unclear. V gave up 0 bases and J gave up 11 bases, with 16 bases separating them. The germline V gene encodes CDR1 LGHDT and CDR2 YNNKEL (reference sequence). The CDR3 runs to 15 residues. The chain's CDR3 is CASSQDLDGRGELFS. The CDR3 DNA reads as TGTGCCAGCAGCCAAGATCTAGACGGGCGCGGCGAGCTGTTTTCT.

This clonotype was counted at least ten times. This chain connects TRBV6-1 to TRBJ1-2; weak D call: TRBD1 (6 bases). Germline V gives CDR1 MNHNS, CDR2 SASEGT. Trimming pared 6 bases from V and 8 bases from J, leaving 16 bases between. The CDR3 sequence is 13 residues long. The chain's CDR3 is CASRHREERGYTF. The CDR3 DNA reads TGTGCCAGCAGACACAGGGAGGAGCGAGGCTACACCTTC.

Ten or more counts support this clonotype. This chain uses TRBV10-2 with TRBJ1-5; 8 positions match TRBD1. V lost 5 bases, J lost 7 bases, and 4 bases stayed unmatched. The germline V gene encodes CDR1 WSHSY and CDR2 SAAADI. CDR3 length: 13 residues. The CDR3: CASSPDREQPQHF. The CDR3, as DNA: TGCGCCAGCAGTCCGGACAGGGAACAGCCCCAGCATTTT.

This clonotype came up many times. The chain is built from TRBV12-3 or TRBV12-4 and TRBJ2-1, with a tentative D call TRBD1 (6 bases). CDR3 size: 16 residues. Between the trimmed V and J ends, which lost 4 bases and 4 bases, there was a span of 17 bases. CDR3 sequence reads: CASSSWGRAGYNEQFF. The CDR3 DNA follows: TGTGCCAGCAGTTCTTGGGGGCGAGCCGGATACAATGAGCAGTTCTTC.

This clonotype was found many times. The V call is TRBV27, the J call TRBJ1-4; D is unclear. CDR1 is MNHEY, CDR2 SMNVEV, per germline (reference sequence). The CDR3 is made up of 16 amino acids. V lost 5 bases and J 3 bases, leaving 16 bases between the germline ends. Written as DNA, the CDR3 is TGTGCCAGCAGTGCTCTCCCACAGCGCCCTAATGAAAAACTGTTTTTT. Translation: CASSALPQRPNEKLFF.

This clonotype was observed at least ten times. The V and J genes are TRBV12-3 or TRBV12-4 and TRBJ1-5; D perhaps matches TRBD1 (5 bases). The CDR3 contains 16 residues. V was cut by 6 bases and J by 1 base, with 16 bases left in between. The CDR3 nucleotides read TGTGCCAGCAGCCTAGGGGCCGGGGGGAGCAATCAGCCCCAGCATTTT. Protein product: CASSLGAGGSNQPQHF.

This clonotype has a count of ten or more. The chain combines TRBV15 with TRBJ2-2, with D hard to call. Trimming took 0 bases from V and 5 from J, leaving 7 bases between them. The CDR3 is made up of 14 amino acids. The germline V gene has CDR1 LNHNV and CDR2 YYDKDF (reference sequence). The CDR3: CATSRDKGTGELFF. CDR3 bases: TGTGCCACCAGCAGAGATAAAGGGACCGGGGAGCTGTTTTTT. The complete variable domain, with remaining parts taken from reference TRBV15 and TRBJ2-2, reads DAMVIQNPRYQVTQFGKPVTLSCSQTLNHNVMYWYQQKSSQAPKLLFHYYDKDFNNEADTPDNFQSRRPNTSFCFLDIRSPGLGDTAMYLCATSRDKGTGELFFGEGSRLTVL.

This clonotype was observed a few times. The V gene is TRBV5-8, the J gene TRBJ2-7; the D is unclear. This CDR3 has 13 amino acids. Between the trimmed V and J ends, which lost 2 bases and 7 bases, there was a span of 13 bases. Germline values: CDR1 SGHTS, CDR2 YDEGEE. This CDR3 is CASSFSALREQYF. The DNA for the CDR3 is TGTGCCAGCAGCTTTTCCGCTTTGAGGGAGCAGTACTTC.